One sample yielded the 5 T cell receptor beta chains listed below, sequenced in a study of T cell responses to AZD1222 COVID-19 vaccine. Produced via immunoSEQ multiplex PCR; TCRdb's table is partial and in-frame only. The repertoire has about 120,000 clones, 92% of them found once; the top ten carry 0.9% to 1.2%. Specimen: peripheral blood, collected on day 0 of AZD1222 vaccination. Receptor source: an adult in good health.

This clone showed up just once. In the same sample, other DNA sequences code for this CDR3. CDR3 protein: CASSSSSYNEQFF. CDR3 coding DNA: TGCGCCAGCAGCTCTTCATCCTACAATGAGCAGTTCTTC. The chain has TRBV5-1 and TRBJ2-1; no clear D. Trimming removed 3 bases from V and 1 base from J, with 5 bases in between. Germline lookup yields CDR1 SGHRS and CDR2 YFSETQ. This CDR3 spans 13 amino acids. The entire variable domain, with the rest obtained from reference TRBV5-1 and TRBJ2-1, is as follows: KAGVTQTPRYLIKTRGQQVTLSCSPISGHRSVSWYQQTPGQGLQFLFEYFSETQRNKGNFPGRFSGRQFSNSRSEMNVSTLELGDSALYLCASSSSSYNEQFFGPGTRLTVL.

CDR3 nucleotide sequence: TGTGCCAGCTCACGGGGGTTGGAAAATGAGCAGTTCTTC. Translated, it gives CASSRGLENEQFF. This chain joins TRBV18 and TRBJ2-1; TRBD1 or TRBD2 may be the D gene (5 bases each). Per the germline V gene, CDR1 is KGHSH and CDR2 is LQKENI. This CDR3 region has 13 residues. The germline V and J ends were trimmed by 4 bases and 7 bases, with 11 bases remaining between them. The full variable domain, completed using reference TRBV18 and TRBJ2-1, is NAGVMQNPRHLVRRRGQEARLRCSPMKGHSHVYWYRQLPEEGLKFMVYLQKENIIDESGMPKERFSAEFPKEGPSILRIQQVVRGDSAAYFCASSRGLENEQFFGPGTRLTVL.

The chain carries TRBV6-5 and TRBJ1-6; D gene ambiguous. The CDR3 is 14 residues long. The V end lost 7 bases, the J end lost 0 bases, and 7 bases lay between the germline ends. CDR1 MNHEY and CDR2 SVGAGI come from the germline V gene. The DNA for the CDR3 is TGTGCCAGCACAACCAGCTCCTATAATTCACCCCTCCACTTT. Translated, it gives CASTTSSYNSPLHF.

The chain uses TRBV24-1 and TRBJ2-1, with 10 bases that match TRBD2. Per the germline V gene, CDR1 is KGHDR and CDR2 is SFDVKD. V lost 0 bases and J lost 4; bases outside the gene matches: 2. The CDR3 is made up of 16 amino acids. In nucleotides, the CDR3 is TGTGCCACCAGTGATTTGCTAGCGGGAGAGTACAATGAGCAGTTCTTC. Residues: CATSDLLAGEYNEQFF.

CDR3 sequence (DNA): TGTGCCAGCATCCCCTTATTTGCAGGGAATAGCCCTGAAGCTTTCTTT. As protein: CASIPLFAGNSPEAFF. The rearrangement joins TRBV27 to TRBJ1-1; a possible D gene is TRBD1 (5 bases). This CDR3 comprises 16 residues. Germline values: CDR1 MNHEY, CDR2 SMNVEV (reference sequence). The V and J ends lost 7 bases and 6 bases respectively, with 24 bases between them.